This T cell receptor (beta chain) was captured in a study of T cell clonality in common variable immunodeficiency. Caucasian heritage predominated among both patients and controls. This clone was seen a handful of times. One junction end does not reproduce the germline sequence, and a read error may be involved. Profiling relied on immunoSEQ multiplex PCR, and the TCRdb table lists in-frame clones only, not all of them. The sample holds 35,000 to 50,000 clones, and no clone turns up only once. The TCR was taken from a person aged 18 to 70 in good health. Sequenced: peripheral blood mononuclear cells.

The CDR3 region is CATGITETQYF. Partial CDR3 DNA: TGTGCCACAGGAATAACAGAGACG. The chain carries TRBV2 and TRBJ2-3; D is ambiguous. Read data end 3 residues before the CDR3 end; the end is taken from the germline J gene. The CDR3 loop spans 11 amino acids. CDR1 is SNHLY, CDR2 FYNNEI, per germline.